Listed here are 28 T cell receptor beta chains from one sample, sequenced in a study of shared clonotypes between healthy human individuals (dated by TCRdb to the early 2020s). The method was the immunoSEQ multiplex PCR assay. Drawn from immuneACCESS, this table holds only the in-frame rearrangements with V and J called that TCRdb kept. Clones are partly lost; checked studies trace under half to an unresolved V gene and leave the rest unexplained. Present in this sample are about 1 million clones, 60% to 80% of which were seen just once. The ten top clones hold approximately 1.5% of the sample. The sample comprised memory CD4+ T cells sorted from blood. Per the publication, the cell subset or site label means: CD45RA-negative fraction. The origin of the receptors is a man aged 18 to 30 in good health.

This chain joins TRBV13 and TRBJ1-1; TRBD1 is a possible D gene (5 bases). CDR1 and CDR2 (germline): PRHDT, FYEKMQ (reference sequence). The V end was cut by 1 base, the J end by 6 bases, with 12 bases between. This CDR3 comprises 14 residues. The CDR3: CASSLDLRGSEAFF. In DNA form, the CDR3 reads TGTGCCAGCAGCTTAGACCTGAGGGGATCTGAAGCTTTCTTT. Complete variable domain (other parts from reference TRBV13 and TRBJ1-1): AAGVIQSPRHLIKEKRETATLKCYPIPRHDTVYWYQQGPGQDPQFLISFYEKMQSDKGSIPDRFSAQQFSDYHSELNMSSLELGDSALYFCASSLDLRGSEAFFGQGTRLTVV.

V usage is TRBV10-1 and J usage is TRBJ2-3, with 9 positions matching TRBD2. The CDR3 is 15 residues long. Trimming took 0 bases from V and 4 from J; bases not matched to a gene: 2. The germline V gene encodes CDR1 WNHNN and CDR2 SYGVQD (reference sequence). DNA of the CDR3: TGCGCCAGCAGTGAGTCTAGCGGGGGCCCAGATACGCAGTATTTT. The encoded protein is CASSESSGGPDTQYF.

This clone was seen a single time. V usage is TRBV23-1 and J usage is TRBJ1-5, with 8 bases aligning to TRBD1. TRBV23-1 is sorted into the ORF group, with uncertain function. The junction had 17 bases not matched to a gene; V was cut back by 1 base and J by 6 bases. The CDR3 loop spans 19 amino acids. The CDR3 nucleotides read TGCGCCAGCAGTCAATTGGGTTCTAGGGGCCAGGGGGCAGGTCAGCCCCAGCATTTT. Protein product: CASSQLGSRGQGAGQPQHF.

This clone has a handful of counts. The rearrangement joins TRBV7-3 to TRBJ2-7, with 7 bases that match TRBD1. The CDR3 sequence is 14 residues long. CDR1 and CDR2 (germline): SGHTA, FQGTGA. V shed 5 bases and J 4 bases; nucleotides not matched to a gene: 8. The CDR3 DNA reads TGTGCCAGCAGCGTATCCGGGACAGCTTACGAGCAGTACTTC. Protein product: CASSVSGTAYEQYF.

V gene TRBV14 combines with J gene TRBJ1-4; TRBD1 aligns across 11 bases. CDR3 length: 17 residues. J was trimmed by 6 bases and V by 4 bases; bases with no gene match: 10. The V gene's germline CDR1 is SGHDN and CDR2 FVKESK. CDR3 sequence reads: CASSLRDRGSRHEKLFF. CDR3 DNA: TGTGCCAGCAGCCTGAGGGACAGGGGGTCCCGGCATGAAAAACTGTTTTTT.

The CDR3 here is CASSLSNSRTDTQYF. The DNA of the CDR3 is TGCGCCAGCAGCTTGAGTAACAGCCGCACAGATACGCAGTATTTT. The genes are TRBV5-1 and TRBJ2-3; no firm D call. The CDR3 length is 15 residues. CDR1 and CDR2 from the germline V gene are SGHRS and YFSETQ. V dropped 1 base and J dropped 1 base, with 10 bases sitting between them.

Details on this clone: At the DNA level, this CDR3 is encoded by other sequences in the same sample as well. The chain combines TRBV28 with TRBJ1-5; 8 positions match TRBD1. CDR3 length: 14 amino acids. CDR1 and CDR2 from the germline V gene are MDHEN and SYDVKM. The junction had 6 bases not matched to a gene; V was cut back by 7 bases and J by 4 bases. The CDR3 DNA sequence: TGTGCCAGCACGAGAGGACAGGGTAATCAGCCCCAGCATTTT. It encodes CASTRGQGNQPQHF.

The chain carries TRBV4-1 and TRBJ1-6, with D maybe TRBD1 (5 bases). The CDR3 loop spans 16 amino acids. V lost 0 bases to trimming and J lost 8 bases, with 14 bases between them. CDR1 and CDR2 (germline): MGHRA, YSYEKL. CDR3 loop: CASSQDSQGTDSPLHF. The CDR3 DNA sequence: TGCGCCAGCAGCCAAGATAGTCAGGGCACGGATTCACCCCTCCACTTT.

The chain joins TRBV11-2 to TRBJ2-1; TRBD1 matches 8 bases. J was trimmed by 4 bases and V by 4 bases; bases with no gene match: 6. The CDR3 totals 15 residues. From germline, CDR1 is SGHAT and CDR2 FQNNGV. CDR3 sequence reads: CASSSYRDRYNEQFF. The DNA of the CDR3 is TGTGCCAGCAGCTCATACCGGGACAGGTACAATGAGCAGTTCTTC. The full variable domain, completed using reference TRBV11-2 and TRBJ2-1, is EAGVAQSPRYKIIEKRQSVAFWCNPISGHATLYWYQQILGQGPKLLIQFQNNGVVDDSQLPKDRFSAERLKGVDSTLKIQPAKLEDSAVYLCASSSYRDRYNEQFFGPGTRLTVL.

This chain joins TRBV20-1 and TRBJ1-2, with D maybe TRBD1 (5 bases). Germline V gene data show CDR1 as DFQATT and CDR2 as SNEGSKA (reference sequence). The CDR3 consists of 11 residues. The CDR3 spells CWGVEGRVNTF. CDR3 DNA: TGCTGGGGCGTTGAGGGCAGGGTTAACACCTTC.

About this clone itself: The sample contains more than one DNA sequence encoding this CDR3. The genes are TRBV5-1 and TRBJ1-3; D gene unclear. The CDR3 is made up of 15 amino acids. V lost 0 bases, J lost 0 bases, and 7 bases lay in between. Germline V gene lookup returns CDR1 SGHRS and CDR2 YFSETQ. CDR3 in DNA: TGCGCCAGCAGCTTGGACCGGTCCTCTGGAAACACCATATATTTT. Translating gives CASSLDRSSGNTIYF.

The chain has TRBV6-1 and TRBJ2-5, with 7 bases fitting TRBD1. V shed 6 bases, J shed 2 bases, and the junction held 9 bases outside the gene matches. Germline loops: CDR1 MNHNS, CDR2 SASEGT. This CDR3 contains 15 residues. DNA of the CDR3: TGTGCCAGCAGCAAGACAGGGAGTGTGCAAGAGACCCAGTACTTC. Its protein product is CASSKTGSVQETQYF.

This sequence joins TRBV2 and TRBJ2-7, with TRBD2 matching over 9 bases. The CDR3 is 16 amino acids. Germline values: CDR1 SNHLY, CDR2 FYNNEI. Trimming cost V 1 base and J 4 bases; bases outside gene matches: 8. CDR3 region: CASSEGPSGVVYEQYF. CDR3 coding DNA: TGTGCCAGCAGTGAAGGTCCTAGCGGGGTAGTATACGAGCAGTACTTC.

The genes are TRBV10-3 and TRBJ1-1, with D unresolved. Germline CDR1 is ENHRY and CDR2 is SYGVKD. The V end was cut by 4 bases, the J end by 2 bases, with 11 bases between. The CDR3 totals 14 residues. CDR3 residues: CAISANSKNTEAFF. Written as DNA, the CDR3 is TGTGCCATCAGTGCTAACAGCAAAAACACTGAAGCTTTCTTT.

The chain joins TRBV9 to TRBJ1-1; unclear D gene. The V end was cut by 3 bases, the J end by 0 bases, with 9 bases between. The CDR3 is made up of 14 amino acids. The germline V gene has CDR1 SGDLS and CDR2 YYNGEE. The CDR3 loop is CASSEGLLNTEAFF. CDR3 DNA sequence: TGTGCCAGCAGCGAAGGGCTATTGAACACTGAAGCTTTCTTT.

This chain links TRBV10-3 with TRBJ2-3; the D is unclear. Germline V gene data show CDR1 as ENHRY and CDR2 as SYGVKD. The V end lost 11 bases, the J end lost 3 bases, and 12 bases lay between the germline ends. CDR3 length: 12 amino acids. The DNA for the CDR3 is TGTGCCGCCAAGGGTCTTACAGATACGCAGTATTTT. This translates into CAAKGLTDTQYF.

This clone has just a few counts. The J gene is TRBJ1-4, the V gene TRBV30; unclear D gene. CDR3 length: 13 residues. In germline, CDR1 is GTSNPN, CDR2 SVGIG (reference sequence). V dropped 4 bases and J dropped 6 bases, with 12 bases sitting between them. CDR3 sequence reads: CAWNPGLDEKLFF. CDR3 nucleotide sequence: TGTGCCTGGAACCCTGGACTGGATGAAAAACTGTTTTTT.

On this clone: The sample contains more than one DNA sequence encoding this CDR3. CDR3 residues: CASSPGGSSYEQYF. CDR3 bases: TGTGCCAGCAGCCCAGGCGGGAGTTCCTACGAGCAGTACTTC. The chain uses TRBV7-9 and TRBJ2-7; 7 positions match TRBD2. From germline, CDR1 is SEHNR and CDR2 FQNEAQ (reference sequence). The CDR3 is 14 amino acids. Trimming at V came to 5 bases and at J to 1 base, leaving 5 bases not matched to a gene.

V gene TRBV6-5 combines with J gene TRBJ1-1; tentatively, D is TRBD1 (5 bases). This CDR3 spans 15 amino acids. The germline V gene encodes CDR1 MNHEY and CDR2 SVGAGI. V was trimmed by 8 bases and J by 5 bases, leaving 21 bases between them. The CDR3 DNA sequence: TGTGCCAGCCAAACCCCCCAGGGAAGTAGGACTGAAGCTTTCTTT. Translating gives CASQTPQGSRTEAFF.

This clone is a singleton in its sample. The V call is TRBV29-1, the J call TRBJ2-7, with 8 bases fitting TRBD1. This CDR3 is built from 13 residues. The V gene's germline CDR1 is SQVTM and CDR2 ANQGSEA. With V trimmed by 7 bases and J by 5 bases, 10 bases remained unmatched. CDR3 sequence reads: CSASGGAPNEQYF. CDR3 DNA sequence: TGCAGCGCTTCAGGGGGCGCTCCCAACGAGCAGTACTTC.

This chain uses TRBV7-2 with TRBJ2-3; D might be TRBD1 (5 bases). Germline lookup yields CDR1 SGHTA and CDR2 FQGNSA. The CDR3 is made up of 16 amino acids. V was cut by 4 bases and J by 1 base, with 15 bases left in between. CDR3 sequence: CASSSPRVLGTDTQYF. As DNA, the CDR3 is TGTGCCAGCAGCTCCCCCAGGGTGTTAGGCACAGATACGCAGTATTTT. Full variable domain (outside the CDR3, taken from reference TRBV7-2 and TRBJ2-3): GAGVSQSPSNKVTEKGKDVELRCDPISGHTALYWYRQSLGQGLEFLIYFQGNSAPDKSGLPSDRFSAERTGGSVSTLTIQRTQQEDSAVYLCASSSPRVLGTDTQYFGPGTRLTVL.

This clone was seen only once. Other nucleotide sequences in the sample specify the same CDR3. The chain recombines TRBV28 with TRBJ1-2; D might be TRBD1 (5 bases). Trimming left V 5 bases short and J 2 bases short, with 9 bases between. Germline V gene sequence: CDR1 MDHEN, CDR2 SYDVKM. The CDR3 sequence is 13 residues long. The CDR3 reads CASSLPGNYGYTF. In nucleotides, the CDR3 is TGTGCCAGCAGTCTCCCAGGGAACTATGGCTACACCTTC.

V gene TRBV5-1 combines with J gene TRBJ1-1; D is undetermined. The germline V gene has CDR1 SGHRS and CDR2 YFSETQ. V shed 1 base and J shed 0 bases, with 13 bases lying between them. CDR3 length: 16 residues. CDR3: CASSLYRESMNTEAFF. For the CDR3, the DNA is TGCGCCAGCAGCTTGTATAGGGAGTCTATGAACACTGAAGCTTTCTTT.

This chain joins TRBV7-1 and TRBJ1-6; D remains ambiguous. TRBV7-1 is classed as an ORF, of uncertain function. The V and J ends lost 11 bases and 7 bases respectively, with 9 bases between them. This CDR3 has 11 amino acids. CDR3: CASSENSPLHF. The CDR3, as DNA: TGTGCCTCATCGGAAAATTCACCCCTCCACTTT.

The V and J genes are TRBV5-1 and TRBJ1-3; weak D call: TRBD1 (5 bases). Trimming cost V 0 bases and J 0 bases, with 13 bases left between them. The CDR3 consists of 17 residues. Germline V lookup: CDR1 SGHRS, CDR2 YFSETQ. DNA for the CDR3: TGCGCCAGCAGCTTGGGGGGCACCACTAACTCTGGAAACACCATATATTTT. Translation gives CASSLGGTTNSGNTIYF.

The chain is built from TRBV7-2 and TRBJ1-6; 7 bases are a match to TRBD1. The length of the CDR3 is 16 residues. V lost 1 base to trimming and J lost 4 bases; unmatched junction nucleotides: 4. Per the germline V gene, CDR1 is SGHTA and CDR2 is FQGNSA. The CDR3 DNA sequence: TGTGCCAGCAGCTTAGGCGGGACAGCTTATAATTCACCCCTCCACTTT. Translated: CASSLGGTAYNSPLHF.

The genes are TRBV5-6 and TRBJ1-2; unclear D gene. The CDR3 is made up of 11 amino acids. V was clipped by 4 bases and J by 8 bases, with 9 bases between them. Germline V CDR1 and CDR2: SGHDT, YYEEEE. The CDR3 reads CASSLQAGYTF. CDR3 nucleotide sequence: TGTGCCAGCAGCCTACAAGCAGGCTACACCTTC.

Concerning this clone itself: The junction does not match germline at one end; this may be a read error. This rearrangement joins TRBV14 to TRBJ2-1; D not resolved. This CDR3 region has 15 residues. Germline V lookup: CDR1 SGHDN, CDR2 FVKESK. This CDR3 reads CASSQDSRARSGWIF. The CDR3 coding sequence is TGTGCCAGCAGCCAAGATTCTCGGGCTCGGTCAGGTTGGATCTTC.